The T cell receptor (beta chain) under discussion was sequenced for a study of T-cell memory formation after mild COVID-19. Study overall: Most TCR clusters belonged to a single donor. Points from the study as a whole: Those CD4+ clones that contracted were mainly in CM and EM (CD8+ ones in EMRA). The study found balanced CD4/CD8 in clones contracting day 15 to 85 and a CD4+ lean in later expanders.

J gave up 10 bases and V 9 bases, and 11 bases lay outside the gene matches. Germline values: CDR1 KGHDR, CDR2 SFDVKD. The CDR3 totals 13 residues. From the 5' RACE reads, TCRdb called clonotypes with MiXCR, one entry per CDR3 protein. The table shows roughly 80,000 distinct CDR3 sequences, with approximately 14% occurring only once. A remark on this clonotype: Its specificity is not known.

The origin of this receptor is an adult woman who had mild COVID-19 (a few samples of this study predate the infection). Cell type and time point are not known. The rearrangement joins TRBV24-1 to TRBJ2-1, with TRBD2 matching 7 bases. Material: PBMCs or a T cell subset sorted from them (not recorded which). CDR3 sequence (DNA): TGTGCCACCGGCGTTGGCGGGAGTGGGGAGCAGTTCTTC. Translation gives CATGVGGSGEQFF.